This TCR beta chain was captured in a study of shared clonotypes between healthy human individuals. This CDR3 has 13 residues. The J segment lost 1 base and the V segment lost 5 bases, leaving 0 bases of the junction unmatched. Germline-derived CDR1 and CDR2 are SNHLY and FYNNEI. Everyone who donated was a Caucasian adult who lived in Nashville, Tennessee. Concerning this clone: The same CDR3 can be traced to other DNA sequences in this sample.

Only in-frame clones appear in the TCRdb table, and some are missing; sequencing was by immunoSEQ multiplex PCR. The sample gives approximately 980,000 clones, more than 75% of which show up once; over 1.3% is in the top ten. The source of this sequence is a man between 18 and 29 years old in good health. This chain connects TRBV2 to TRBJ2-3; TRBD1 aligns across 7 bases. Specimen: memory CD4+ T cells sorted from blood. The subset was: CD45RA-negative fraction. The CDR3 protein is CASSRGRTDTQYF. The DNA for the CDR3 is TGTGCCAGCAGTAGGGGGCGCACAGATACGCAGTATTTT.